This TCR beta chain was sequenced during a study of T-cell reconstitution after alpha-beta-depleted transplantation in children. TCRbeta library preparation incorporated unique molecular identifiers. TCRdb redid the calling of the PCR reads with MiXCR, one entry per CDR3 protein. The table records about 600,000 distinct CDR3 sequences, 8% to 11% of them present only once. Germline V lookup: CDR1 MDHEN, CDR2 SYDVKM. Germline trimming cut 6 bases from V and 3 bases from J; bases unmatched to any gene: 5. The CDR3 extends over 13 amino acids. The chain links TRBV28 to TRBJ2-7; 7 bases map to TRBD2. Material: PBMCs from the stem cell graft donor, obtained from the stem cell graft. This TCR came from a human donor who donated a stem cell graft to a child with acute myeloid leukemia. The CDR3 spells CASRPGLGYEQYF. The DNA for the CDR3 is TGTGCCAGCAGACCCGGACTAGGCTACGAGCAGTACTTC.